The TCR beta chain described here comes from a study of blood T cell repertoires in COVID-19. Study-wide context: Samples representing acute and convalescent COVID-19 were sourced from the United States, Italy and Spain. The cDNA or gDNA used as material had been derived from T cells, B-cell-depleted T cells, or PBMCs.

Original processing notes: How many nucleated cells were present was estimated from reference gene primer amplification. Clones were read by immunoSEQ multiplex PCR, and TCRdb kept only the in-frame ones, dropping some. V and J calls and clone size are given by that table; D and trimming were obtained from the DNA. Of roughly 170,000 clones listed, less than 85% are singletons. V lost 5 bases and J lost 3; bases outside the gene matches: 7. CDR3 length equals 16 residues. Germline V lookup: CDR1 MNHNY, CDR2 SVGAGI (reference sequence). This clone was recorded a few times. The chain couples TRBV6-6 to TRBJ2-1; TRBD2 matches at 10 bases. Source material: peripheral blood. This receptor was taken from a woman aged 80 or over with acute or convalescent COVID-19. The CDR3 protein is CASSTHSGRIYNEQFF. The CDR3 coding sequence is TGTGCCAGCAGTACCCATAGCGGGAGGATCTACAATGAGCAGTTCTTC.